This T cell receptor (beta chain) emerged from a study of blood T cell repertoires in COVID-19. About the study: Acute-phase and convalescent COVID-19 samples originated in the United States, Italy and Spain. PBMCs, B-cell-depleted T cells, or T cells provided the cDNA or gDNA that made up the material.

The authors' processing: Reference gene primer amplification gave nucleated cell count estimates. Assay: immunoSEQ multiplex PCR; the TCRdb copy retains only in-frame clones and omits some. That table is the source of V, J and clone size, and D and trimming were worked out from the DNA. The sample has 35,000 to 45,000 clones, 60% to 85% seen once. The clonotype was recovered from a man in his 70s with acute or convalescent COVID-19. The sequencing sample was made of peripheral blood.

CDR3 DNA: TGTGCCAGCACCCAGGGCAATCAGGGCTACACCTTC. Residues: CASTQGNQGYTF. V usage is TRBV28 and J usage is TRBJ1-2, with a possible D match to TRBD1 (5 bases). Germline CDR1 MDHEN, CDR2 SYDVKM. CDR3 size: 12 residues. Trimming pared 7 bases from V and 8 bases from J, leaving 14 bases between.